Listed here are 6 T cell receptor beta chains from one sample, sequenced in a study of blood T cell repertoires in COVID-19. The table came from immunoSEQ multiplex PCR; TCRdb's copy has only in-frame clones and leaves some out. The data show tens of thousands of clones, with 65% to 85% seen just once and around 4.5% held by the top ten. Sequencing used peripheral blood. These receptors came from a woman aged 60-75 years with acute or convalescent COVID-19.

This chain connects TRBV9 to TRBJ2-3; 9 bases are shared with TRBD2. The V gene end was trimmed by 0 bases and the J gene end by 0 bases; junction bases not matched to a gene: 8. The V gene's germline CDR1 is SGDLS and CDR2 YYNGEE. CDR3 size: 18 residues. CDR3 region: CASSVATSSGGSTDTQYF. Written as DNA, the CDR3 is TGTGCCAGCAGCGTAGCTACGAGTAGCGGGGGTAGCACAGATACGCAGTATTTT. The variable domain in full, with the rest retrieved from reference TRBV9 and TRBJ2-3, is DSGVTQTPKHLITATGQRVTLRCSPRSGDLSVYWYQQSLDQGLQFLIQYYNGEERAKGNILERFSAQQFPDLHSELNLSSLELGDSALYFCASSVATSSGGSTDTQYFGPGTRLTVL.

The chain joins TRBV19 to TRBJ1-5; a weak D match, TRBD1 (6 bases). V lost 10 bases, J lost 0 bases, and 22 bases lay in between. This CDR3 region has 17 residues. Germline V gives CDR1 LNHDA, CDR2 SQIVND (reference sequence). CDR3 sequence reads: CATHPSGTLYSNQPQHF. CDR3 in DNA: TGTGCCACCCACCCTTCCGGGACATTGTATAGCAATCAGCCCCAGCATTTT.

The DNA for the CDR3 is TGTGCCAGCAGCACTAGCGGGGGGACCGTGGGTGAGCAGTTCTTC. It is translated as CASSTSGGTVGEQFF. V gene TRBV7-2 combines with J gene TRBJ2-1, with 12 bases matching TRBD2. Trimming removed 5 bases from V and 9 bases from J; junction bases left unmatched: 8. The CDR3 extends over 15 amino acids. Germline V gene lookup returns CDR1 SGHTA and CDR2 FQGNSA. The whole variable domain, remainder taken from reference TRBV7-2 and TRBJ2-1, is GAGVSQSPSNKVTEKGKDVELRCDPISGHTALYWYRQSLGQGLEFLIYFQGNSAPDKSGLPSDRFSAERTGGSVSTLTIQRTQQEDSAVYLCASSTSGGTVGEQFFGPGTRLTVL.

The chain links TRBV10-2 to TRBJ2-2, with D tentatively TRBD2 (7 bases). Trimming took 7 bases from V and 1 from J, leaving 19 bases between them. The CDR3 length is 17 residues. Germline lookup yields CDR1 WSHSY and CDR2 SAAADI. The CDR3 DNA is TGCGCCAGCATCCGGGGGGCGGGAAACCTGAACACCGGGGAGCTGTTTTTT. It is translated as CASIRGAGNLNTGELFF.

This chain connects TRBV28 to TRBJ2-7, with D maybe TRBD2 (5 bases). The V end was cut by 5 bases, the J end by 0 bases, with 17 bases between. This CDR3 region has 16 residues. Germline assignment: CDR1 MDHEN and CDR2 SYDVKM. CDR3 region: CASSKVPFEGSYEQYF. CDR3 in DNA: TGTGCCAGCAGTAAAGTACCATTTGAGGGCTCCTACGAGCAGTACTTC.

This clone was observed a single time. The chain carries TRBV25-1 and TRBJ1-3, with 7 bases lining up with TRBD1. The ends lost 1 base at V and 3 bases at J; junction bases unmatched: 0. From germline, CDR1 is MGHDK and CDR2 SYGVNS. The CDR3 sequence is 14 residues long. This chain's CDR3 is CASSESGGGNTIYF. The CDR3 bases are TGTGCCAGCAGTGAATCAGGGGGTGGAAACACCATATATTTT.